Described below is a single T cell receptor (beta chain) sequence and its context. The sample is drawn from a study of blood T cell repertoires in COVID-19. About the research overall: Samples representing acute and convalescent COVID-19 were sourced from the United States, Italy and Spain. T cells, B-cell-depleted T cells, or PBMCs provided the cDNA or gDNA that served as material.

The CDR3 is made up of 15 amino acids. Germline V gene sequence: CDR1 SEHNR, CDR2 FQNEAQ (reference sequence). V gave up 5 bases and J gave up 3 bases; unmatched junction bases: 5. Authors' data handling: Reference gene primer amplification gave nucleated cell count estimates. The assay was immunoSEQ multiplex PCR, and TCRdb's table has in-frame clones only and misses some. D and trimming come from the DNA, and the V and J calls and clone size come from that table. The data show about 42,000 clones, 70% to 90% seen once. The chain joins TRBV7-9 to TRBJ2-2; 8 bases map to TRBD1. Sequences were obtained from peripheral blood. The sequence derives from a man aged 65 to 79 with acute or convalescent COVID-19. CDR3 sequence reads: CASSPRTGYTGELFF. CDR3 sequence (DNA): TGTGCCAGCAGCCCCCGGACAGGGTACACCGGGGAGCTGTTTTTT.